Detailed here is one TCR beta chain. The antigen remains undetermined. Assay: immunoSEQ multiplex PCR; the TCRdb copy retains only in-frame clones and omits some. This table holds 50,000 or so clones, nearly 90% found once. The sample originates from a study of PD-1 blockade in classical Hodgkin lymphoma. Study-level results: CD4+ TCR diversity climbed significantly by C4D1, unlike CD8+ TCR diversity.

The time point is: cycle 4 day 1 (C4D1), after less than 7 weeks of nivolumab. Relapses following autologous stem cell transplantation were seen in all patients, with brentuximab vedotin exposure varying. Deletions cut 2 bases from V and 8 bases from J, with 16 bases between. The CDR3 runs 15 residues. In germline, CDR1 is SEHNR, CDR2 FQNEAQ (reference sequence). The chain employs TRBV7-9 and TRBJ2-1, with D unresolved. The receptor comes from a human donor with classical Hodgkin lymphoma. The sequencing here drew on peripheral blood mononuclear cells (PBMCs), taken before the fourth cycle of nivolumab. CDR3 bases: TGTGCCAGCAGCTTAACCTACATAAGCGTCCATGAGCAGTTCTTC. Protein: CASSLTYISVHEQFF.